This TCR beta chain was recorded in a study of response to subunit inactivated influenza vaccine. Study-wide points: Authors suggested seasonal influenza vaccinations each recruit few new T cells.

One entry per CDR3 protein results from TCRdb running MiXCR on the RT-PCR reads. This table holds 560,000 or so distinct CDR3 sequences, about 7.6% found once. This clonotype has a handful of counts. Its antigen is not identified. This sequence originates from a man aged 50 to 69 who received an inactivated influenza vaccine. This sample comprised PBMCs from blood, obtained around 2 years after vaccination.

The CDR3 protein is CASSNRDRGFGEQFF. The DNA of the CDR3 is TGTGCCAGCAGCAACCGGGACAGGGGGTTCGGTGAGCAGTTCTTC. This chain connects TRBV7-9 to TRBJ2-1; 11 bases map to TRBD1. Unmatched junction bases numbered 9, after V lost 5 bases and J lost 9 bases. The length of the CDR3 is 15 residues. Germline-derived CDR1 and CDR2 are SEHNR and FQNEAQ (reference sequence).